The sequence of this T cell receptor (beta chain) was determined in a study of shared clonotypes between healthy human individuals. Findings and limits, study-wide: What limited the represented genetic and exposure-history diversity was the small number of donors. Naive CD4 clonotypes were shared across several donors at roughly 5%. Donor clonotype sharing was expected to depend on sequencing depth.

This CDR3 is 14 amino acids long. V lost 5 bases to trimming and J lost 4 bases, with 12 bases between them. CDR1 and CDR2 from the germline V gene are MNHNS and SASEGT. Notes on this clone: Its antigen is undetermined.

Several immunoSEQ 96-well plates shared each subset's DNA, each plate a replicate. Data came from immunoSEQ multiplex PCR; TCRdb stores just in-frame clones and leaves some out. Here the sample spans 2 million to 2.5 million clones, approximately 94% being singletons. The J gene is TRBJ1-3, the V gene TRBV6-1; D call uncertain. This TCR derives from a man aged 18-30 years in good health. Sequences were obtained from naive CD4+ T cells sorted from blood. Subset described: CD45RA+ positively selected. The CDR3 loop is CASSQSSGGNTIYF. CDR3 nucleotide sequence: TGTGCCAGCAGTCAGAGTTCCGGAGGAAACACCATATATTTT.